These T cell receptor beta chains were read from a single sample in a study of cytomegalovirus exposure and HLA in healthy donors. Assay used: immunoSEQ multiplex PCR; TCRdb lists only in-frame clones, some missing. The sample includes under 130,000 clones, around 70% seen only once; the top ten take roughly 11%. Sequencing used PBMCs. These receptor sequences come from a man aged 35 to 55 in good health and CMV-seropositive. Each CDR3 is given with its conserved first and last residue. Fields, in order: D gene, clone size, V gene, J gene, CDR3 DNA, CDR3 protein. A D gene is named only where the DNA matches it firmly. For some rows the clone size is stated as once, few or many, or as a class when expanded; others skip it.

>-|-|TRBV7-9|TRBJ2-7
TGTGCCAGCAGCTTAGTGAGGGACAATGGGGCCTACGAGCAGTACTTC
CASSLVRDNGAYEQYF
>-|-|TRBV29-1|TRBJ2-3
TGCAGCGTGAGGTCAGATACGCAGTATTTT
CSVRSDTQYF
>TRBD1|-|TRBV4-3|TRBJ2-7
TGCGCCAGCAGCCAAGACCGGGACAGGGTAGACGAGCAGTACTTC
CASSQDRDRVDEQYF
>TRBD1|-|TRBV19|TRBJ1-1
TGTGCCAGTAGTATAGGGGCCCTACAGGGGGAAGCTTTCTTT
CASSIGALQGEAFF
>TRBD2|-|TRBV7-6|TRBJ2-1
TGTGCCAGCAGCCTGGGGACTAGCGGATACAATGAGCAGTTCTTC
CASSLGTSGYNEQFF
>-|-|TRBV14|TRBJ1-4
TGTGCCACCTCACGAGGGTTAAATGAAAAACTGTTTTTT
CATSRGLNEKLFF
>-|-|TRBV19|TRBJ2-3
TGTGCCAGTAGTATTGAGGGTCAGGCGGATACGCAGTATTTT
CASSIEGQADTQYF
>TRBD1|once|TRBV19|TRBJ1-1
TGTGCCAGTAGTACGTTGCTCCGGGACAGGGGGCGGGACACTGAAGCTTTCTTT
CASSTLLRDRGRDTEAFF
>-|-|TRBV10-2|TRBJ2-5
TGCGCCAGCAGTGATCCACAAGGAGCTAGCCAAGAGACCCAGTACTTC
CASSDPQGASQETQYF
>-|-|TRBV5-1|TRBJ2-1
TGCGCCAGCAGCTTTCTTGCGGGAAGCTCCTACAATGAGCAGTTCTTC
CASSFLAGSSYNEQFF
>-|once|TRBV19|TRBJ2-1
TGTGCCAGTAGTGCTAGTCATTCCGGGACCTACAATGAGCAGTTCTTC
CASSASHSGTYNEQFF
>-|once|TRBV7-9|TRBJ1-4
TGTGCCAGCAGCTTAGCGGGCGGGGTGACTAATGAAAAACTGTTTTTT
CASSLAGGVTNEKLFF
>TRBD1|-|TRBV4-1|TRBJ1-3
TGCGCCAGCACCGGACAGGCAGGAAACACCATATATTTT
CASTGQAGNTIYF
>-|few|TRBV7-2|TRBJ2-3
TGTGCCAGCAGCTTAGGGTCCAGGGCGGATACGCAGTATTTT
CASSLGSRADTQYF
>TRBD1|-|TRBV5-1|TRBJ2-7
TGCGCCAGCAGCTTGTTAGACAGGGCGAGCTCCTACGAGCAGTACTTC
CASSLLDRASSYEQYF
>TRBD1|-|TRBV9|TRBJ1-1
TGTGCCAGCAGCGTAGCCGGACAGGGGAGCACTGAAGCTTTCTTT
CASSVAGQGSTEAFF
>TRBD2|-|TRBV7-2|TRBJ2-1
TGTGCCAGCAGCTCCTCACTAGCGGGATTCAATGAGCAGTTCTTC
CASSSSLAGFNEQFF
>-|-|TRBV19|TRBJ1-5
TGTGCCAGTAGTAGTCTACAGAGGGAACAGCCCCAGCATTTT
CASSSLQREQPQHF
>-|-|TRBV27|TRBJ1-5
TGTGCCAGCAGTTTAAAGTCCCCAGGCAGAGATCAGCCCCAGCATTTT
CASSLKSPGRDQPQHF
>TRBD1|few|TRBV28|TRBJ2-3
TGTGCCAGCAGTCCTCGACAGGGTCCCACAGATACGCAGTATTTT
CASSPRQGPTDTQYF
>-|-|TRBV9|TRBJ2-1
TGTGCCAGCAGTACGACTAGGGAGACCAATGAGCAGTTCTTC
CASSTTRETNEQFF
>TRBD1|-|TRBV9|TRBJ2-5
TGTGCCAGCAGCGTAGCCACGACAGGGCGACCTATAGAAGAGACCCAGTACTTC
CASSVATTGRPIEETQYF
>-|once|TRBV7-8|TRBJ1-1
TGTGCCAGCAGCTTCTCGGGGGACACTGAAGCTTTCTTT
CASSFSGDTEAFF
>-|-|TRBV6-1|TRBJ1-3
TGTGCCAGCACAGGCGATATAGGAAACACCATATATTTT
CASTGDIGNTIYF
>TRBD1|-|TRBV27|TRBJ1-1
TGTGCCAGCAGGGGGACAGGGAGTCGTCCAGCTTTCTTT
CASRGTGSRPAFF
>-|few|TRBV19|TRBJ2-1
TGTGCCAGTAGTATGTCGTCCCACAATGAGCAGTTCTTC
CASSMSSHNEQFF
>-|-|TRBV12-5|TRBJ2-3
TGTGCTAGTGGTTTCAGGGGTGGTACGCAGTATTTT
CASGFRGGTQYF
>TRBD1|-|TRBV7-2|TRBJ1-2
TGTGCCAGCAGCTTAGGACAGGGGGCTACCTATGGCTACACCTTC
CASSLGQGATYGYTF
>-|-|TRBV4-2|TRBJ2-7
TGTGCCAGCAGCCAAGATCTCGGGGGAACCTACGAGCAGTACTTC
CASSQDLGGTYEQYF
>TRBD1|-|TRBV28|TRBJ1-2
TGTGCCAGCAGTCCTTCCGGGACAGGGGGCAGATTGCGGGGCTACACCTTC
CASSPSGTGGRLRGYTF
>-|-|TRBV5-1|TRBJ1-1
TGCGCCAGCAGCTTGGGACAGACGAACACTGAAGCTTTCTTT
CASSLGQTNTEAFF
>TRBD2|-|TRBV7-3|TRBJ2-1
TGTGCCAGCAGCCCTGCCGGACTAGCGACCTCCTACAATGAGCAGTTCTTC
CASSPAGLATSYNEQFF
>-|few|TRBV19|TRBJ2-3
TGTGCCAGTAGTGATAGCGGAGAAGATACGCAGTATTTT
CASSDSGEDTQYF
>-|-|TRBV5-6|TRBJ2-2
TGTGCCAGCAGCTTCGCAGGGTCAGGCACCGGGGAGCTGTTTTTT
CASSFAGSGTGELFF
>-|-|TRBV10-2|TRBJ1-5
TGCGCCAGCAGTGAGTCGACTCCAAGGCAGCCCCAGCATTTT
CASSESTPRQPQHF
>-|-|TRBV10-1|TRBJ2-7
TGCGCCAGCAGGGAGTGGGCAGGTCTCTACGAGCAGTACTTC
CASREWAGLYEQYF
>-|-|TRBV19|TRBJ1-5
TGTGCCAGTAGTATTATGGGGGGACAGCCCCAGCATTTT
CASSIMGGQPQHF
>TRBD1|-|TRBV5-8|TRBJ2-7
TGTGCCAGCAGCGACAGGGGGGCCTCCTACGAGCAGTACTTC
CASSDRGASYEQYF
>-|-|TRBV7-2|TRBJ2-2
TGTGCCAGCAGCTTGGACACGTACACCGGGGAGCTGTTTTTT
CASSLDTYTGELFF
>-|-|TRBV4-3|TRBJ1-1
TGCGCCAGCAGCCAAGACCTTTCCAACACTGAAGCTTTCTTT
CASSQDLSNTEAFF
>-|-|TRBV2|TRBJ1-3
TGTGCCAGCAGCGCCTTCGGACCGGACTTCTCTGGAAACACCATATATTTT
CASSAFGPDFSGNTIYF
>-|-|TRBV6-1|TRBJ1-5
TGTGCCAGCAGTGAAGGGATGGCGGAAAGCAATCAGCCCCAGCATTTT
CASSEGMAESNQPQHF